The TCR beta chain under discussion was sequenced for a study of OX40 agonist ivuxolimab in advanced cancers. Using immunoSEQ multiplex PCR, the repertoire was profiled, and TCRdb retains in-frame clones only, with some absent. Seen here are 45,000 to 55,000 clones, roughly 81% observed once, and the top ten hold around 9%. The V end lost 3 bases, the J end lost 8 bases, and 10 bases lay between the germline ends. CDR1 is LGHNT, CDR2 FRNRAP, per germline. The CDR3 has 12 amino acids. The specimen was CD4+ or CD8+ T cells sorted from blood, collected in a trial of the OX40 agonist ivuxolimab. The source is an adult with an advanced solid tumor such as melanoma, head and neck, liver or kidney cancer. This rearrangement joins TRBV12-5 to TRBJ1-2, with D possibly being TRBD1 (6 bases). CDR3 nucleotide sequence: TGTGCTAGTGGTTTAGCAGGGGACGGCTACACCTTC. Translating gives CASGLAGDGYTF.